Reported below is one T cell receptor beta chain. Measured with immunoSEQ multiplex PCR; TCRdb has only the in-frame clones, and not every one. The sample yields 250,000 or so clones, around 84% seen once. This specimen belongs to a study of blood T cell repertoires in COVID-19. In germline, CDR1 is SEHNR, CDR2 FQNEAQ (reference sequence). Trimming cost V 3 bases and J 5 bases; bases outside gene matches: 8. The CDR3 sequence is 16 residues long. The sequenced sample consisted of peripheral blood. This clonotype originated in a man in his sixties with acute or convalescent COVID-19. The V and J genes are TRBV7-9 and TRBJ1-2, with 11 bases matching TRBD1. The CDR3, as DNA: TGTGCCAGCAGCTTCCCCACGGGACAGGGGGGATATGGCTACACCTTC. This gives the protein CASSFPTGQGGYGYTF.